This T cell receptor beta chain was obtained from a study of Graves' ophthalmopathy and Graves' hyperthyroidism. Study-wide background: The term stable hyperthyroidism indicated an absence of ophthalmopathy within 18 months of follow-up.

The germline V and J ends were trimmed by 4 bases and 7 bases, with 12 bases remaining between them. The germline CDR1 and CDR2 sequences are SGHRS and YFSETQ. This CDR3 has 12 amino acids. RNA transcripts were the source from which TCR beta CDR3 regions were amplified. Scientists carried out first-round RT-PCR using HTBI primers and then a second-round multiplex PCR. TCRdb ran MiXCR on the multiplex PCR reads and lists one entry per CDR3 protein. Here the sample spans roughly 1.1 million distinct CDR3 sequences, roughly 35% being singletons. This clonotype has ten or more counts. Establishment of the diagnosis relied upon clinical symptoms, serum thyroxine, TRAb, thyroid ultrasound and orbital computed tomography.

The sequence came from an adult man with Graves' hyperthyroidism. Source material: peripheral blood or thyroid tissue (not recorded which). The chain has TRBV5-1 and TRBJ2-7; D gene ambiguous. The CDR3 DNA reads as TGCGCCAGCAGCCCGGGCGTGCGGGAGCAGTACTTC. This translates into CASSPGVREQYF.